The 32 T cell receptor beta chains presented below share a single source sample, sequenced in a study of blood T cell repertoires in COVID-19. The protocol was immunoSEQ multiplex PCR, while the TCRdb copy is restricted to in-frame clones and leaves out a portion. The sample includes about 58,000 clones, about 78% seen only once; the top ten take under 5%. The sequenced material came from peripheral blood. The receptors were gathered from a human donor in a cohort sampled during active COVID-19.

By its share, this clone is medium-sized. V and J are TRBV30 and TRBJ1-5, with D possibly matching TRBD1 (6 bases). The ends were cut back, 2 bases at V and 7 bases at J, with 12 bases in the middle. The CDR3 spans 13 residues. CDR1 is GTSNPN and CDR2 is SVGIG in the germline V gene (reference sequence). The CDR3 is CAWSLRGGQPQHF. The CDR3 nucleotides read TGTGCCTGGAGTCTCAGGGGTGGACAGCCCCAGCATTTT.

This clone occurred a few times. The genes are TRBV6-5 and TRBJ1-2; TRBD1 aligns across 9 bases. The germline CDR1 and CDR2 sequences are MNHEY and SVGAGI. The CDR3 is made up of 14 amino acids. With V trimmed by 5 bases and J by 5 bases, 6 bases remained unmatched. The CDR3 coding sequence is TGTGCCAGCAGTCCCCGGGACAGGGCATATGGCTACACCTTC. It yields the protein CASSPRDRAYGYTF.

The chain combines TRBV18 with TRBJ2-2; 7 bases match TRBD1. After removal of 3 bases from V and 5 bases from J, the junction contained 6 bases not matched to a gene. CDR1 and CDR2 from the germline V gene are KGHSH and LQKENI. The CDR3 has 15 amino acids. The CDR3 nucleotides are TGTGCCAGCTCACCGGCAAGGGGGCGAACCGGGGAGCTGTTTTTT. This sequence encodes CASSPARGRTGELFF. Based on the CDR3 plus reference TRBV18 and TRBJ2-2, the full variable domain is NAGVMQNPRHLVRRRGQEARLRCSPMKGHSHVYWYRQLPEEGLKFMVYLQKENIIDESGMPKERFSAEFPKEGPSILRIQQVVRGDSAAYFCASSPARGRTGELFFGEGSRLTVL.

In its sample, this clone was seen once. The chain couples TRBV5-4 to TRBJ1-2; 7 nucleotides match TRBD1. Germline CDR1 is SGHNT and CDR2 is YYREEE (reference sequence). The CDR3 loop spans 13 amino acids. The trim removed 3 bases at V and 7 bases at J, leaving 6 bases unmatched. CDR3 nucleotides: TGTGCCAGCAGCTCTGACAGGGCTTTTGGCTACACCTTC. This codes for CASSSDRAFGYTF.

The genes are TRBV7-2 and TRBJ2-7; D is possibly TRBD2 (5 bases). The CDR3 runs 16 residues. V shed 4 bases and J shed 6 bases, with 22 bases lying between them. In germline, CDR1 is SGHTA, CDR2 FQGNSA. CDR3 loop: CASSSPTSSARGEQYF. The CDR3 region has the DNA TGTGCCAGCAGCTCACCTACCAGCTCCGCTCGGGGCGAGCAGTACTTC.

The chain employs TRBV7-9 and TRBJ2-1, with D possibly being TRBD1 (5 bases). Germline assignment: CDR1 SEHNR and CDR2 FQNEAQ (reference sequence). The CDR3 sequence is 12 residues long. Trimming pared 1 base from V and 15 bases from J, leaving 13 bases between. The CDR3 protein is CASSLEGAGRFF. The CDR3 bases are TGTGCCAGCAGCTTAGAAGGGGCAGGGCGGTTCTTC.

V usage is TRBV27 and J usage is TRBJ2-6; 8 bases match TRBD1. This CDR3 is built from 15 residues. V dropped 6 bases and J dropped 4; count of bases not matched to a gene: 5. The germline V gene has CDR1 MNHEY and CDR2 SMNVEV (reference sequence). Here the CDR3 DNA reads TGTGCCAGCAGACCAGGGGGCGGAGGGGCCAACGTCCTGACTTTC. Amino acid sequence: CASRPGGGGANVLTF. Combining the CDR3 with reference TRBV27 and TRBJ2-6 gives the whole variable domain EAQVTQNPRYLITVTGKKLTVTCSQNMNHEYMSWYRQDPGLGLRQIYYSMNVEVTDKGDVPEGYKVSRKEKRNFPLILESPSPNQTSLYFCASRPGGGGANVLTFGAGSRLTVL.

This chain links TRBV30 with TRBJ1-2; D is unresolved. Germline assignment: CDR1 GTSNPN and CDR2 SVGIG (reference sequence). The CDR3 runs 12 residues. V was trimmed by 1 base and J by 8 bases, leaving 11 bases between them. CDR3 sequence: CAWSEWAGGYTF. As DNA, the CDR3 is TGTGCCTGGAGTGAATGGGCGGGGGGCTACACCTTC. The full variable domain, its missing parts supplied by reference TRBV30 and TRBJ1-2, is SQTIHQWPATLVQPVGSPLSLECTVEGTSNPNLYWYRQAAGRGLQLLFYSVGIGQISSEVPQNLSASRPQDRQFILSSKKLLLSDSGFYLCAWSEWAGGYTFGSGTRLTVV.

Relative to its sample, this clone is medium-sized. The chain employs TRBV2 and TRBJ1-1; 8 bases agree with TRBD1. CDR3 length: 15 residues. V shed 11 bases, J shed 0 bases, and the junction held 11 bases outside the gene matches. The germline gives CDR1 SNHLY, CDR2 FYNNEI. CDR3 sequence: CALIGRGPMNTEAFF. In nucleotides, the CDR3 is TGTGCCCTCATTGGCAGGGGGCCCATGAACACTGAAGCTTTCTTT.

The chain carries TRBV4-1 and TRBJ2-7; 13 bases line up with TRBD2. V trimming: 4 bases; J trimming: 6 bases; junction bases outside the gene matches: 9. The CDR3 length is 16 residues. The germline CDR1 and CDR2 sequences are MGHRA and YSYEKL. CDR3 nucleotides: TGCGCCAGCAGCCCAATACGGACTAGCGGGAGTGGCGAGCAGTACTTC. Protein: CASSPIRTSGSGEQYF.

The genes are TRBV7-6 and TRBJ2-7, with 8 bases fitting TRBD2. CDR3 length equals 15 residues. Germline CDR1 and CDR2: SGHVS and FNYEAQ. The ends lost 5 bases at V and 4 bases at J; junction bases unmatched: 10. Here the CDR3 DNA reads TGTGCCAGCAGCCAACCGGGACTAGTAGGTTACGAGCAGTACTTC. It encodes CASSQPGLVGYEQYF.

This sequence joins TRBV7-3 and TRBJ2-5; TRBD2 agrees at 8 bases. V lost 5 bases to trimming and J lost 3 bases; unmatched junction nucleotides: 2. Germline CDR1 and CDR2: SGHTA and FQGTGA. This CDR3 contains 13 residues. The CDR3, as DNA: TGTGCCAGCAGCGCGGGGGGAGAAGAGACCCAGTACTTC. Its translation is CASSAGGEETQYF.

The V and J genes are TRBV3-1 (or the pseudogene TRBV3-2) and TRBJ2-5, with TRBD2 identical over 7 bases. The CDR3 spans 15 residues. Trimming took 3 bases from V and 2 from J; bases not matched to a gene: 6. Germline CDR1 reads LGHDT; CDR2 reads YNNKEL (reference sequence). In nucleotides, the CDR3 is TGTGCCAGCAGCCACCCCCTAGCGGAACAAGAGACCCAGTACTTC. The encoded protein is CASSHPLAEQETQYF.

The gene calls are TRBV5-6 and TRBJ2-1, with TRBD2 as a possible D gene (7 bases). CDR1 is SGHDT and CDR2 is YYEEEE in the germline V gene. Trimming left V 0 bases short and J 5 bases short, with 18 bases between. This CDR3 is built from 17 residues. The CDR3 nucleotides read TGTGCCAGCAGCTTGGCCGGAGGGGGGGTGCTCGACAATGAGCAGTTCTTC. It encodes CASSLAGGGVLDNEQFF.

The rearrangement uses TRBV5-4 and TRBJ2-7, with D hard to call. The CDR3 runs 11 residues. Germline assignment: CDR1 SGHNT and CDR2 YYREEE (reference sequence). Trimming stripped 2 bases from V and 4 bases from J, with 4 bases between. CDR3: CASSFGYEQYF. The CDR3, as DNA: TGTGCCAGCAGCTTCGGTTACGAGCAGTACTTC.

This clone was recorded once. V is TRBV4-1 and J is TRBJ2-7; tentative D call: TRBD2 (5 bases). V was clipped by 2 bases and J by 1 base, with 15 bases between them. The V gene's germline CDR1 is MGHRA and CDR2 YSYEKL. This CDR3 region has 16 residues. In DNA, the CDR3 is TGCGCCAGCAGCCAATTAACGCCGAGGGATTCCTACGAGCAGTACTTC. This encodes CASSQLTPRDSYEQYF.

This clone appeared a few times. The V call is TRBV28, the J call TRBJ1-1, with D tentatively TRBD1 (5 bases). Germline values: CDR1 MDHEN, CDR2 SYDVKM. The CDR3 runs to 13 residues. Deletions cut 3 bases from V and 5 bases from J, with 10 bases between. As DNA, the CDR3 is TGTGCCAGCAGTTTTCAGGGTGGGACTGAAGCTTTCTTT. Residues: CASSFQGGTEAFF.

The chain is built from TRBV6-6 and TRBJ1-2; 7 positions agree with TRBD1. From germline, CDR1 is MNHNY and CDR2 SVGAGI (reference sequence). V lost 4 bases to trimming and J lost 4 bases; unmatched junction nucleotides: 9. The CDR3 runs to 15 residues. The chain's CDR3 is CASSSSGGSTYGYTF. In nucleotides, the CDR3 is TGTGCCAGCAGTTCCTCAGGGGGTTCTACCTATGGCTACACCTTC.

The CDR3, as DNA: TGTGCCAGCAGCGTAGTGGGACAGGGGGGCCACGAGCAGTACTTC. This sequence encodes CASSVVGQGGHEQYF. V and J are TRBV9 and TRBJ2-7; 11 bases are shared with TRBD1. The length of the CDR3 is 15 residues. The J segment lost 5 bases and the V segment lost 0 bases, leaving 4 bases of the junction unmatched. Per the germline V gene, CDR1 is SGDLS and CDR2 is YYNGEE. The full variable domain, completed using reference TRBV9 and TRBJ2-7, is DSGVTQTPKHLITATGQRVTLRCSPRSGDLSVYWYQQSLDQGLQFLIQYYNGEERAKGNILERFSAQQFPDLHSELNLSSLELGDSALYFCASSVVGQGGHEQYFGPGTRLTVT.

V is TRBV6-5 and J is TRBJ1-1; 8 positions match TRBD1. Germline V lookup: CDR1 MNHEY, CDR2 SVGAGI. The CDR3 contains 15 residues. J lost 5 bases, V lost 5 bases, and 10 bases had no gene match. The chain's CDR3 is CASSTSTRGRTEAFF. For the CDR3, the DNA is TGTGCCAGCAGTACCTCTACCAGGGGGCGGACTGAAGCTTTCTTT.

This clone was counted only a few times. The chain recombines TRBV4-1 with TRBJ2-7; no definite D call. This CDR3 spans 15 amino acids. V gave up 3 bases and J gave up 2 bases, with 14 bases separating them. Germline CDR1 reads MGHRA; CDR2 reads YSYEKL. The CDR3 DNA is TGCGCCAGCAGCCAGCACAATTCCCTCCCCTACGAGCAGTACTTC. This encodes CASSQHNSLPYEQYF.

The chain recombines TRBV5-4 with TRBJ1-1; D is unclear. Germline V gene data show CDR1 as SGHNT and CDR2 as YYREEE (reference sequence). This CDR3 region has 14 residues. Trimming took off 0 bases at V and 4 bases at J, with 10 bases between the two ends. CDR3 protein: CASSLGVPRTEAFF. CDR3 DNA: TGTGCCAGCAGCTTGGGTGTCCCCCGCACTGAAGCTTTCTTT.

The V gene is TRBV28, the J gene TRBJ2-7, with 14 positions matching TRBD2. V was pared by 4 bases and J by 4 bases, with 6 bases of the junction left unmatched. CDR1 MDHEN and CDR2 SYDVKM come from the germline V gene. This CDR3 is built from 16 residues. The CDR3 DNA reads TGTGCCAGCAGTTCACTCTGGACTAGCGGGAGGTACGAGCAGTACTTC. As protein: CASSSLWTSGRYEQYF. Looking up the rest from reference TRBV28 and TRBJ2-7 gives the full variable domain: DVKVTQSSRYLVKRTGEKVFLECVQDMDHENMFWYRQDPGLGLRLIYFSYDVKMKEKGDIPEGYSVSREKKERFSLILESASTNQTSMYLCASSSLWTSGRYEQYFGPGTRLTVT.

The chain is built from TRBV7-2 and TRBJ1-5; D not certain. Germline-derived CDR1 and CDR2 are SGHTA and FQGNSA. Trimming took off 5 bases at V and 0 bases at J, with 11 bases between the two ends. The CDR3 totals 15 residues. The chain's CDR3 is CASSPRHHSNQPQHF. The CDR3 nucleotides read TGTGCCAGCAGCCCCAGACACCATAGCAATCAGCCCCAGCATTTT.

By its share, this clone is medium-sized (0.01 to 0.1%). The chain uses TRBV19 and TRBJ2-7, with 8 positions matching TRBD1. After removal of 10 bases from V and 5 bases from J, the junction contained 16 bases not matched to a gene. The CDR3 contains 15 residues. Germline V gene data show CDR1 as LNHDA and CDR2 as SQIVND (reference sequence). This CDR3 is CATNVMWDRLHEQYF. CDR3 coding DNA: TGTGCCACCAACGTTATGTGGGACAGGTTACACGAGCAGTACTTC.

The chain has TRBV14 and TRBJ1-3, with D possibly being TRBD1 (6 bases). V was pared by 3 bases and J by 2 bases, with 14 bases between. The CDR3 is 16 amino acids. Per germline, CDR1 SGHDN and CDR2 FVKESK. CDR3 DNA sequence: TGTGCCAGCAGCCAGTACGCAGGGGCGACTGGAAACACCATATATTTT. The encoded protein is CASSQYAGATGNTIYF. Combining the CDR3 with reference TRBV14 and TRBJ1-3 gives the whole variable domain EAGVTQFPSHSVIEKGQTVTLRCDPISGHDNLYWYRRVMGKEIKFLLHFVKESKQDESGMPNNRFLAERTGGTYSTLKVQPAELEDSGVYFCASSQYAGATGNTIYFGEGSWLTVV.

The sample holds one count of this clone. V is TRBV7-2 and J is TRBJ1-2; D may be TRBD1 (6 bases). Germline V gives CDR1 SGHTA, CDR2 FQGNSA. Trimming removed 5 bases at V and 5 bases at J, with 18 bases between. This CDR3 is built from 15 residues. This chain's CDR3 is CASSPSRWGRYGYTF. The CDR3 DNA reads as TGTGCCAGCAGCCCATCCCGGTGGGGGCGGTATGGCTACACCTTC.

The rearrangement uses TRBV10-1 and TRBJ1-3, with 7 bases matching TRBD1. The CDR3 totals 15 residues. After removal of 4 bases from V and 0 bases from J, the junction contained 3 bases not matched to a gene. Germline V CDR1 and CDR2: WNHNN, SYGVQD (reference sequence). The CDR3 spells CASSAGGSSGNTIYF. The CDR3 DNA follows: TGCGCCAGCAGTGCAGGGGGAAGCTCTGGAAACACCATATATTTT.

This clone appeared once. The CDR3 sequence is CASSPGTSTFNEQFF. The DNA of the CDR3 is TGTGCCAGCAGCCCCGGGACTAGCACTTTTAATGAGCAGTTCTTC. The chain employs TRBV5-4 and TRBJ2-1; TRBD2 matches 9 bases. After removal of 4 bases from V and 7 bases from J, the junction contained 9 bases not matched to a gene. Germline V lookup: CDR1 SGHNT, CDR2 YYREEE (reference sequence). The CDR3 covers 15 residues.

This clone was observed a few times. The rearrangement links TRBV3-1 (or the pseudogene TRBV3-2) to TRBJ1-5; D is possibly TRBD1 (6 bases). V was cut by 1 base and J by 0 bases, with 10 bases left in between. CDR1 is LGHDT, CDR2 YNNKEL, per germline (reference sequence). The CDR3 consists of 16 residues. The CDR3 DNA sequence: TGTGCCAGCAGCCAAGGCTGGGACAATAGCAATCAGCCCCAGCATTTT. The encoded protein is CASSQGWDNSNQPQHF.

The CDR3 is CASSLSGQGEIGSYGYTF. CDR3 nucleotides: TGTGCCAGCAGCTTGTCGGGACAGGGTGAGATAGGAAGCTATGGCTACACCTTC. The chain combines TRBV7-9 with TRBJ1-2, with 9 bases lining up with TRBD1. Germline V gene data show CDR1 as SEHNR and CDR2 as FQNEAQ (reference sequence). The V segment lost 3 bases and the J segment 4 bases; nucleotides outside the gene matches: 15. The CDR3 spans 18 residues.

This clone was observed a handful of times. V and J are TRBV30 and TRBJ2-7, with TRBD1 identical over 7 bases. Germline CDR1 GTSNPN, CDR2 SVGIG (reference sequence). This CDR3 spans 13 amino acids. J was trimmed by 7 bases and V by 0 bases; bases with no gene match: 6. The CDR3 nucleotides are TGTGCCTGGAGTGTAGGGACAGTTGTGGAGCAGTACTTC. It encodes CAWSVGTVVEQYF.